A selection of T cell receptor beta chains follows, all from one sample in a study of post-analysis software for immune sequencing data. MiXCR, run by TCRdb on the PCR reads, gives a single entry per CDR3 protein. This table has hundreds of thousands of distinct CDR3 sequences, roughly a third appearing once. Input material: blood. These receptors all stem from a girl aged 5 to 17 with multiple sclerosis. Each CDR3 is given with its conserved first and last residue. The order of the fields is V gene, D gene, CDR3 length, J gene, clone size, CDR3 protein, CDR3 DNA. D genes are given only for firm matches. The size of a clone is reported for some rows only, either as once, few or many, or as a class for expanded clones.

v_call: TRBV6-5
d_call: .
cdr3_length: 15
j_call: TRBJ1-1
clone_size: few
cdr3_aa: CASSLLRVPNTEAFF
cdr3_nt: TGTGCCAGCAGTCTCCTGAGGGTACCGAACACTGAAGCTTTCTTT

v_call: TRBV15
d_call: TRBD1
cdr3_length: 13
j_call: TRBJ1-2
clone_size: many
cdr3_aa: CATGTGHGGGYTF
cdr3_nt: TGTGCCACCGGGACAGGGCACGGCGGTGGCTACACCTTC

v_call: TRBV4-2
d_call: TRBD1
cdr3_length: 15
j_call: TRBJ2-7
clone_size: once
cdr3_aa: CASSQDQGTGYEQYF
cdr3_nt: TGTGCCAGCAGCCAAGATCAAGGGACAGGCTACGAGCAGTACTTC

v_call: TRBV20-1
d_call: .
cdr3_length: 15
j_call: TRBJ1-5
clone_size: .
cdr3_aa: CSARDGTFSNQPQHF
cdr3_nt: TGCAGTGCTAGAGACGGGACCTTTAGCAATCAGCCCCAGCATTTT

v_call: TRBV5-6
d_call: TRBD2
cdr3_length: 14
j_call: TRBJ2-3
clone_size: .
cdr3_aa: CASSNSPSGDTQYF
cdr3_nt: TGTGCCAGCAGCAACTCCCCTAGCGGAGATACGCAGTATTTT

v_call: TRBV20-1
d_call: .
cdr3_length: 14
j_call: TRBJ2-1
clone_size: few
cdr3_aa: CSATTSHSYNEQFF
cdr3_nt: TGCAGTGCGACGACTAGTCACTCTTACAATGAGCAGTTCTTC

v_call: TRBV6-4
d_call: .
cdr3_length: 13
j_call: TRBJ2-1
clone_size: many
cdr3_aa: CASTAVTGGEQFF
cdr3_nt: TGTGCCAGCACCGCCGTGACAGGTGGAGAGCAGTTCTTC

v_call: TRBV7-2
d_call: .
cdr3_length: 13
j_call: TRBJ2-7
clone_size: .
cdr3_aa: CASSLGRAYEQYF
cdr3_nt: TGTGCCAGCAGCTTAGGGCGAGCCTACGAGCAGTACTTC

v_call: TRBV27
d_call: .
cdr3_length: 14
j_call: TRBJ2-5
clone_size: few
cdr3_aa: CASSLSGVGETQYF
cdr3_nt: TGTGCCAGCAGTTTATCAGGAGTAGGGGAGACCCAGTACTTC

v_call: TRBV27
d_call: .
cdr3_length: 14
j_call: TRBJ2-3
clone_size: .
cdr3_aa: CASSLERTTDTQYF
cdr3_nt: TGTGCCAGCAGTTTAGAGCGGACCACAGATACGCAGTATTTT

v_call: TRBV12-3/TRBV12-4
d_call: TRBD1
cdr3_length: 17
j_call: TRBJ2-3
clone_size: .
cdr3_aa: CASSRSTGGHGTDTQYF
cdr3_nt: TGTGCCAGCAGCCGGTCGACAGGGGGTCATGGCACAGATACGCAGTATTTT

v_call: TRBV6-2/TRBV6-3
d_call: .
cdr3_length: 12
j_call: TRBJ2-6
clone_size: many
cdr3_aa: CASSDWANVLTF
cdr3_nt: TGTGCCAGCAGTGACTGGGCCAACGTCCTGACTTTC

v_call: TRBV6-2/TRBV6-3
d_call: .
cdr3_length: 14
j_call: TRBJ2-5
clone_size: many
cdr3_aa: CASSGPVGRETQYF
cdr3_nt: TGTGCCAGCAGTGGGCCAGTGGGAAGAGAGACCCAGTACTTC

v_call: TRBV19
d_call: .
cdr3_length: 14
j_call: TRBJ1-1
clone_size: .
cdr3_aa: CASSMVRGGTEAFF
cdr3_nt: TGTGCCAGTAGTATGGTCAGGGGAGGCACTGAAGCTTTCTTT

v_call: TRBV2
d_call: .
cdr3_length: 15
j_call: TRBJ1-1
clone_size: .
cdr3_aa: CASSEVRTVGTEAFF
cdr3_nt: TGTGCCAGCAGTGAAGTCCGGACAGTGGGTACTGAAGCTTTCTTT

v_call: TRBV3-1
d_call: TRBD2
cdr3_length: 13
j_call: TRBJ2-3
clone_size: many
cdr3_aa: CASSLRGGDTQYF
cdr3_nt: TGTGCCAGCAGTCTGCGGGGGGGAGATACGCAGTATTTT

v_call: TRBV5-1
d_call: .
cdr3_length: 15
j_call: TRBJ1-6
clone_size: .
cdr3_aa: CASSLAGPENSPLHF
cdr3_nt: TGCGCCAGCAGCTTGGCAGGGCCCGAAAATTCACCCCTCCACTTT

v_call: TRBV20-1
d_call: TRBD2
cdr3_length: 15
j_call: TRBJ2-3
clone_size: many
cdr3_aa: CSARRSGGGTDTQYF
cdr3_nt: TGCAGTGCTAGACGTAGCGGGGGGGGCACAGATACGCAGTATTTT

v_call: TRBV7-2
d_call: TRBD1
cdr3_length: 14
j_call: TRBJ2-4
clone_size: .
cdr3_aa: CASSSDRGRTAQYF
cdr3_nt: TGTGCCAGCAGCTCGGACAGGGGGCGGACCGCGCAGTACTTC

v_call: TRBV5-1
d_call: TRBD1
cdr3_length: 13
j_call: TRBJ2-3
clone_size: .
cdr3_aa: CASTRQGEDTQYF
cdr3_nt: TGCGCCAGCACCCGACAGGGGGAGGATACGCAATATTTT

v_call: TRBV5-1
d_call: TRBD2
cdr3_length: 14
j_call: TRBJ2-2
clone_size: few
cdr3_aa: CASSAGVYTGELFF
cdr3_nt: TGCGCCAGCAGCGCGGGAGTATACACCGGGGAGCTGTTTTTT

v_call: TRBV29-1
d_call: TRBD1
cdr3_length: 15
j_call: TRBJ1-4
clone_size: many
cdr3_aa: CSVRQGFMANEKLFF
cdr3_nt: TGCAGCGTGAGACAGGGATTCATGGCTAATGAAAAACTGTTTTTT

v_call: TRBV6-1
d_call: .
cdr3_length: 13
j_call: TRBJ1-6
clone_size: many
cdr3_aa: CASSEEGGSPLHF
cdr3_nt: TGTGCCAGCAGTGAAGAAGGGGGATCACCCCTCCACTTT

v_call: TRBV7-9
d_call: TRBD1
cdr3_length: 16
j_call: TRBJ1-2
clone_size: .
cdr3_aa: CAGSFGTGGANYGYTF
cdr3_nt: TGTGCCGGCAGCTTCGGGACAGGGGGCGCGAACTATGGCTACACCTTC

v_call: TRBV9
d_call: .
cdr3_length: 12
j_call: TRBJ1-1
clone_size: few
cdr3_aa: CASGGGGTEAFF
cdr3_nt: TGTGCCAGCGGGGGGGGAGGGACTGAAGCTTTCTTT

v_call: TRBV29-1
d_call: .
cdr3_length: 13
j_call: TRBJ2-1
clone_size: once
cdr3_aa: CSVDERPGDEQFF
cdr3_nt: TGCAGCGTTGATGAACGTCCCGGCGATGAGCAGTTCTTC

v_call: TRBV7-2
d_call: .
cdr3_length: 16
j_call: TRBJ2-3
clone_size: .
cdr3_aa: CASTFDSAWGTDTQYF
cdr3_nt: TGTGCCAGCACCTTTGACAGTGCCTGGGGCACAGATACGCAGTATTTT

v_call: TRBV12-3/TRBV12-4
d_call: TRBD1
cdr3_length: 14
j_call: TRBJ1-6
clone_size: many
cdr3_aa: CASRSTGVNSPLHF
cdr3_nt: TGTGCCAGCAGGTCGACAGGGGTTAATTCACCCCTCCACTTT

v_call: TRBV3-1
d_call: .
cdr3_length: 13
j_call: TRBJ2-7
clone_size: once
cdr3_aa: CASSLRVRYEQYF
cdr3_nt: TGTGCCAGCAGCCTCAGGGTTAGGTACGAGCAGTACTTC

v_call: TRBV7-2
d_call: TRBD1
cdr3_length: 15
j_call: TRBJ1-5
clone_size: .
cdr3_aa: CASSWTGASNQSQHF
cdr3_nt: TGTGCCAGCAGCTGGACAGGGGCCAGCAATCAGTCCCAGCATTTT

v_call: TRBV29-1
d_call: TRBD1
cdr3_length: 13
j_call: TRBJ1-1
clone_size: .
cdr3_aa: CSVGGQGTLEAFF
cdr3_nt: TGCAGCGTAGGAGGACAGGGGACACTTGAAGCTTTCTTT

v_call: TRBV20-1
d_call: .
cdr3_length: 12
j_call: TRBJ2-1
clone_size: .
cdr3_aa: CSASGSFNEQFF
cdr3_nt: TGCAGTGCTAGCGGGAGCTTCAATGAGCAGTTCTTC

v_call: TRBV3-1
d_call: .
cdr3_length: 19
j_call: TRBJ2-1
clone_size: many
cdr3_aa: CASSPRGAGPGRPSNEQFF
cdr3_nt: TGTGCCAGCAGCCCCCGCGGGGCGGGCCCAGGCAGACCCTCTAATGAGCAGTTCTTC

v_call: TRBV11-2
d_call: .
cdr3_length: 13
j_call: TRBJ2-3
clone_size: many
cdr3_aa: CASSQAGMNTQYF
cdr3_nt: TGTGCCAGCAGCCAGGCGGGGATGAATACGCAGTATTTT

v_call: TRBV5-1
d_call: .
cdr3_length: 15
j_call: TRBJ2-7
clone_size: .
cdr3_aa: CASSLGQGGRYEQYF
cdr3_nt: TGCGCCAGCAGCTTGGGACAGGGAGGTCGGTACGAGCAGTACTTC

v_call: TRBV5-5
d_call: .
cdr3_length: 15
j_call: TRBJ1-1
clone_size: .
cdr3_aa: CASRRWDQGSTEAFF
cdr3_nt: TGTGCCAGCAGGAGATGGGATCAGGGGTCAACTGAAGCTTTCTTT

v_call: TRBV27
d_call: .
cdr3_length: 11
j_call: TRBJ2-1
clone_size: many
cdr3_aa: CASRGYHEQFF
cdr3_nt: TGTGCCAGCAGGGGGTACCATGAGCAGTTCTTC

v_call: TRBV5-1
d_call: .
cdr3_length: 13
j_call: TRBJ2-5
clone_size: many
cdr3_aa: CASSYLGRETQYF
cdr3_nt: TGCGCCAGCAGCTATTTGGGGAGAGAGACCCAGTACTTC

v_call: TRBV2
d_call: .
cdr3_length: 14
j_call: TRBJ2-5
clone_size: .
cdr3_aa: CASRLDQWQETQYF
cdr3_nt: TGTGCCAGCAGGTTGGACCAATGGCAAGAGACCCAGTACTTC

v_call: TRBV3-1
d_call: .
cdr3_length: 14
j_call: TRBJ2-5
clone_size: .
cdr3_aa: CASSQGQIQETQYF
cdr3_nt: TGTGCCAGCAGCCAAGGACAGATCCAAGAGACCCAGTACTTC

v_call: TRBV6-5
d_call: TRBD1
cdr3_length: 13
j_call: TRBJ2-4
clone_size: .
cdr3_aa: CASKRTGEGIQYF
cdr3_nt: TGTGCCAGCAAACGGACAGGGGAAGGCATTCAGTACTTC

v_call: TRBV4-2
d_call: .
cdr3_length: 16
j_call: TRBJ1-2
clone_size: .
cdr3_aa: CASSRPSGVGFYGYTF
cdr3_nt: TGTGCCAGCAGCCGGCCATCTGGGGTTGGTTTCTATGGCTACACCTTC

v_call: TRBV20-1
d_call: TRBD2
cdr3_length: 14
j_call: TRBJ2-7
clone_size: .
cdr3_aa: CSADQGLADYEQYF
cdr3_nt: TGCAGCGCCGACCAGGGACTAGCGGACTACGAGCAGTACTTC

v_call: TRBV7-3
d_call: .
cdr3_length: 14
j_call: TRBJ2-5
clone_size: .
cdr3_aa: CASSYGPSSREQYF
cdr3_nt: TGTGCCAGCAGCTACGGGCCCTCCTCGAGAGAGCAGTACTTC

v_call: TRBV27
d_call: .
cdr3_length: 16
j_call: TRBJ2-5
clone_size: many
cdr3_aa: CASSLSRSAGRETQYF
cdr3_nt: TGTGCCAGCAGTTTATCGAGAAGCGCCGGCCGAGAGACCCAGTACTTC

v_call: TRBV7-6
d_call: .
cdr3_length: 15
j_call: TRBJ2-5
clone_size: .
cdr3_aa: CASSLDWDFQETQYF
cdr3_nt: TGTGCCAGCAGCTTAGATTGGGACTTCCAAGAGACCCAGTACTTC

v_call: TRBV19
d_call: .
cdr3_length: 16
j_call: TRBJ1-1
clone_size: .
cdr3_aa: CASLLAGAPGNTEAFF
cdr3_nt: TGTGCCAGCCTACTTGCCGGGGCCCCGGGGAACACTGAAGCTTTCTTT

v_call: TRBV6-5
d_call: TRBD1
cdr3_length: 13
j_call: TRBJ2-1
clone_size: many
cdr3_aa: CASRTGTNNEQFF
cdr3_nt: TGTGCCAGCCGGACAGGGACGAACAATGAGCAGTTCTTC

v_call: TRBV12-3/TRBV12-4
d_call: .
cdr3_length: 14
j_call: TRBJ1-1
clone_size: few
cdr3_aa: CASTLSGAGTEAFF
cdr3_nt: TGTGCCAGCACCCTCTCCGGGGCGGGGACTGAAGCTTTCTTT

v_call: TRBV9
d_call: TRBD1
cdr3_length: 16
j_call: TRBJ1-6
clone_size: .
cdr3_aa: CASSVETGKRNSPLHF
cdr3_nt: TGTGCCAGCAGCGTAGAGACAGGGAAGCGGAATTCACCCCTCCACTTT

v_call: TRBV7-2
d_call: .
cdr3_length: 14
j_call: TRBJ2-5
clone_size: .
cdr3_aa: CASSFVGVAETQYF
cdr3_nt: TGTGCCAGCAGCTTTGTTGGGGTTGCAGAGACCCAGTACTTC

v_call: TRBV15
d_call: .
cdr3_length: 15
j_call: TRBJ2-4
clone_size: .
cdr3_aa: CATSRDGYGSDTQYF
cdr3_nt: TGTGCCACCAGCAGAGATGGATACGGGAGCGACACTCAGTACTTC

v_call: TRBV7-2
d_call: .
cdr3_length: 16
j_call: TRBJ2-3
clone_size: .
cdr3_aa: CASSPDESGVWGTQYF
cdr3_nt: TGTGCCAGCAGTCCAGACGAGAGCGGCGTCTGGGGTACGCAGTATTTT

v_call: TRBV24-1
d_call: TRBD2
cdr3_length: 17
j_call: TRBJ2-3
clone_size: .
cdr3_aa: CATSDPGGDYLTDTQYF
cdr3_nt: TGTGCCACCAGTGATCCCGGGGGGGACTACCTCACAGATACGCAGTATTTT

v_call: TRBV5-5
d_call: TRBD2
cdr3_length: 17
j_call: TRBJ2-3
clone_size: many
cdr3_aa: CASSLRLADGLTDTQYF
cdr3_nt: TGTGCCAGCAGCTTGAGGCTAGCGGACGGTCTCACAGATACGCAGTATTTT

v_call: TRBV7-6
d_call: .
cdr3_length: 14
j_call: TRBJ1-6
clone_size: few
cdr3_aa: CASSLKPDNSPLHF
cdr3_nt: TGTGCCAGCAGCTTAAAGCCAGATAATTCACCCCTCCACTTT

v_call: TRBV5-1
d_call: TRBD1
cdr3_length: 16
j_call: TRBJ1-4
clone_size: many
cdr3_aa: CASSFNPGQLNEKLFF
cdr3_nt: TGCGCCAGCAGCTTCAACCCGGGACAGCTTAATGAAAAACTGTTTTTT